This T cell receptor beta chain was found in a study of response to subunit inactivated influenza vaccine. V dropped 1 base and J dropped 3 bases, with 19 bases sitting between them. Germline loops: CDR1 SQVTM, CDR2 ANQGSEA. CDR3 length: 17 residues. MiXCR, applied by TCRdb to the RT-PCR reads, yields one record per CDR3 protein. The table has 650,000 or so distinct CDR3 sequences, around 15% seen once. The rearrangement joins TRBV29-1 to TRBJ2-1, with D perhaps matching TRBD2 (6 bases). The TCR originated in a man aged 50 to 60 who received an inactivated influenza vaccine. Material: PBMCs from blood, obtained approximately 15 days before vaccination. This CDR3 is CSVEGRRFGGIYNEQFF. The CDR3 bases are TGCAGCGTTGAAGGTCGGAGATTCGGCGGGATCTACAATGAGCAGTTCTTC.